Each of the 27 T cell receptor beta chains below was sequenced from the same sample in a study of OX40 agonist ivuxolimab in advanced cancers. The repertoire was sequenced with immunoSEQ multiplex PCR; TCRdb's copy has only in-frame clones and lacks some. The sample includes 70,000 to 75,000 clones, about 88% of them seen just once. The material was CD4+ or CD8+ T cells sorted from blood, obtained in a trial of the OX40 agonist ivuxolimab. These receptors all come from an adult with an advanced solid tumor such as melanoma, head and neck, liver or kidney cancer.

This chain links TRBV7-2 with TRBJ1-4; D unresolved. The germline V gene has CDR1 SGHTA and CDR2 FQGNSA. The CDR3 contains 15 residues. V shed 1 base and J shed 0 bases, with 6 bases lying between them. The chain's CDR3 is CASSLDSATNEKLFF. The CDR3 DNA follows: TGTGCCAGCAGCTTAGACAGTGCAACTAATGAAAAACTGTTTTTT.

The chain recombines TRBV30 with TRBJ1-3; D not resolved. This CDR3 has 16 residues. The V end lost 1 base, the J end lost 0 bases, and 13 bases lay between the germline ends. The germline V gene encodes CDR1 GTSNPN and CDR2 SVGIG (reference sequence). In DNA form, the CDR3 reads TGTGCCTGGAGTGAAGGGATTTCAGCCTCTGGAAACACCATATATTTT. Protein product: CAWSEGISASGNTIYF.

The genes are TRBV11-2 and TRBJ1-1, with a weak D call TRBD1 (5 bases). Germline CDR1 reads SGHAT; CDR2 reads FQNNGV. The ends were cut back, 0 bases at V and 6 bases at J, with 11 bases in the middle. The length of the CDR3 is 14 residues. DNA for the CDR3: TGTGCCAGCAGCTTAGATTCCAGGGCCGCTGAAGCTTTCTTT. This sequence encodes CASSLDSRAAEAFF.

The rearrangement links TRBV7-8 to TRBJ1-5; D possibly corresponds to TRBD1 (6 bases). This CDR3 is built from 19 residues. Germline-derived CDR1 and CDR2 are SGHVS and FQNEAQ. The germline V and J ends were trimmed by 1 base and 6 bases, with 25 bases remaining between them. CDR3 coding DNA: TGTGCCAGCAGCTTAGAAGAGGGGGTTGCGTGGCGGGTAGGTCAGCCCCAGCATTTT. The encoded protein is CASSLEEGVAWRVGQPQHF.

V and J are TRBV5-8 and TRBJ2-1, with 8 bases aligning to TRBD1. V trimming: 1 base; J trimming: 9 bases; junction bases outside the gene matches: 12. Germline V lookup: CDR1 SGHTS, CDR2 YDEGEE. The CDR3 extends over 16 amino acids. The CDR3 sequence is CASSLTVKRTGFEQFF. CDR3 DNA sequence: TGTGCCAGCAGCTTGACGGTTAAGCGGACAGGGTTTGAGCAGTTCTTC.

The chain combines TRBV5-4 with TRBJ2-1, with 8 bases lining up with TRBD2. Unmatched junction bases numbered 7, after V lost 2 bases and J lost 9 bases. CDR3 length: 14 residues. The V gene's germline CDR1 is SGHNT and CDR2 YYREEE (reference sequence). The CDR3 bases are TGTGCCAGCAGCTTAGCGGGAGTGTTAGGTGAGCAGTTCTTC. Protein: CASSLAGVLGEQFF.

This clone is a singleton in its sample. The chain uses TRBV10-3 and TRBJ1-2; no reliable D call. Trimming left V 3 bases short and J 4 bases short, with 6 bases between. Germline CDR1 ENHRY, CDR2 SYGVKD. The CDR3 is made up of 12 amino acids. CDR3 amino acids: CAISDGSYGYTF. CDR3 DNA sequence: TGTGCCATCAGTGATGGCAGCTATGGCTACACCTTC.

The CDR3 DNA sequence: TGCGCCAGCAGCGAGTCCACAGGGTTAAACACCGGGGAGCTGTTTTTT. Protein: CASSESTGLNTGELFF. V is TRBV5-1 and J is TRBJ2-2, with D possibly TRBD1 on 6 matching bases. Trimming removed 4 bases from V and 2 bases from J, with 15 bases in between. Germline loops: CDR1 SGHRS, CDR2 YFSETQ. The CDR3 has 16 amino acids.

This clone was detected only once. V and J are TRBV2 and TRBJ2-7; TRBD2 aligns across 8 bases. The CDR3 has 15 residues. CDR1 is SNHLY, CDR2 FYNNEI, per germline. Unmatched junction bases numbered 7, after V lost 6 bases and J lost 0 bases. CDR3 sequence: CASSGTGTSSYEQYF. The CDR3, as DNA: TGTGCCAGCAGCGGAACCGGGACTAGCTCCTACGAGCAGTACTTC.

The chain combines TRBV7-9 with TRBJ1-5, with unresolved D. The CDR3 totals 10 residues. Deletions cut 3 bases from V and 7 bases from J, with 1 base between. The germline CDR1 and CDR2 sequences are SEHNR and FQNEAQ (reference sequence). The CDR3, as DNA: TGTGCCAGCAGCTTCCAGCCCCAGCATTTT. Translated, it gives CASSFQPQHF.

The chain carries TRBV11-3 and TRBJ2-2, with TRBD2 matching over 7 bases. Germline V CDR1 and CDR2: SGHNT, YENEEA. The CDR3 covers 16 residues. V was pared by 3 bases and J by 4 bases, with 8 bases of the junction left unmatched. The CDR3 DNA follows: TGTGCCAGCAGCTTGGGAGGGAGGGCCGGCACCGGGGAGCTGTTTTTT. Translation gives CASSLGGRAGTGELFF.

This clone was recorded only once. This sequence joins TRBV5-1 and TRBJ1-5, with a tentative D call TRBD1 (5 bases). Germline V gene lookup returns CDR1 SGHRS and CDR2 YFSETQ. This CDR3 is 13 amino acids long. The ends were cut back, 0 bases at V and 9 bases at J, with 10 bases in the middle. CDR3 in DNA: TGCGCCAGCAGCTTGGCCACGGGGGGGCCCCAGCATTTT. Its translation is CASSLATGGPQHF.

In DNA form, the CDR3 reads TGTGCCAGTAGTATAGGGCAGGCCTATGGCTACACCTTC. This encodes CASSIGQAYGYTF. The genes are TRBV19 and TRBJ1-2; no reliable D call. Germline assignment: CDR1 LNHDA and CDR2 SQIVND (reference sequence). The germline V and J ends were trimmed by 1 base and 4 bases, with 7 bases remaining between them. This CDR3 is 13 amino acids long.

J is TRBJ1-1 and V is TRBV14, with D perhaps TRBD1 (6 bases). V lost 6 bases and J lost 1, with 12 bases in between. Germline values: CDR1 SGHDN, CDR2 FVKESK. The CDR3 is 14 amino acids. The DNA for the CDR3 is TGTGCCAGCAGGGCAGGGGTGAGGAACACTGAAGCTTTCTTT. Encoded protein: CASRAGVRNTEAFF.

The rearrangement joins TRBV2 to TRBJ2-2; TRBD1 is a possible D gene (6 bases). This CDR3 contains 13 residues. The germline CDR1 and CDR2 sequences are SNHLY and FYNNEI. V lost 5 bases, J lost 7 bases, and 11 bases lay in between. The CDR3 here is CASSLQGHGELFF. Here the CDR3 DNA reads TGTGCCAGCAGTCTACAGGGTCACGGGGAGCTGTTTTTT.

The V and J genes are TRBV7-9 and TRBJ2-2; D remains ambiguous. CDR1 is SEHNR and CDR2 is FQNEAQ in the germline V gene (reference sequence). The CDR3 totals 13 residues. V lost 1 base, J lost 2 bases, and 2 bases lay in between. The CDR3 sequence: CASSLENTGELFF. CDR3 sequence (DNA): TGTGCCAGCAGCTTAGAAAACACCGGGGAGCTGTTTTTT.

The chain uses TRBV11-2 and TRBJ1-6; the D gene is possibly TRBD1 (5 bases). V was cut by 3 bases and J by 9 bases, with 15 bases left in between. This CDR3 has 15 amino acids. From germline, CDR1 is SGHAT and CDR2 FQNNGV. CDR3 sequence: CASSFEIGVGSPLHF. In DNA, the CDR3 is TGTGCCAGCAGCTTCGAAATAGGGGTGGGTTCACCCCTCCACTTT.

The rearrangement joins TRBV6-1 to TRBJ2-7; D gene ambiguous. The CDR3 covers 14 residues. The V end was cut by 2 bases, the J end by 3 bases, with 11 bases between. Germline V gene sequence: CDR1 MNHNS, CDR2 SASEGT. CDR3 in amino acids: CASSESGLRYEQYF. CDR3 nucleotides: TGTGCCAGCAGTGAATCGGGCTTGCGCTACGAGCAGTACTTC.

The chain employs TRBV7-3 and TRBJ2-2, with 7 bases that match TRBD1. The CDR3 contains 14 residues. The germline gives CDR1 SGHTA, CDR2 FQGTGA. Germline trimming cut 10 bases from V and 5 bases from J; bases unmatched to any gene: 10. In nucleotides, the CDR3 is TGTGCCATCAGAAGGACAGGTTCGACCGGGGAGCTGTTTTTT. Translating gives CAIRRTGSTGELFF.

The chain combines TRBV11-3 with TRBJ1-1; D unresolved. V shed 5 bases and J shed 5 bases, with 15 bases lying between them. Per the germline V gene, CDR1 is SGHNT and CDR2 is YENEEA. This CDR3 spans 14 amino acids. CDR3 DNA: TGTGCCAGCAGCACTACGGGAGGAGCAACTGAAGCTTTCTTT. This translates into CASSTTGGATEAFF.

CDR3 region: CASSGSWTDTQYF. The CDR3, as DNA: TGCGCCAGTAGCGGGAGTTGGACAGATACGCAGTATTTT. The chain employs TRBV5-1 and TRBJ2-3, with 9 bases that match TRBD2. Germline V gene lookup returns CDR1 SGHRS and CDR2 YFSETQ. CDR3 length: 13 residues. The trim removed 8 bases at V and 3 bases at J, leaving 4 bases unmatched.

The chain carries TRBV18 and TRBJ2-5; possible D gene TRBD1, 5 bases. Germline CDR1 is KGHSH and CDR2 is LQKENI. This CDR3 has 13 amino acids. Trimming left V 5 bases short and J 4 bases short, with 11 bases between. The CDR3 nucleotides are TGTGCCAGCTCATGGTCCAGGGTAGAGACCCAGTACTTC. It yields the protein CASSWSRVETQYF.

The chain has TRBV21-1 and TRBJ1-2. TRBV21-1 is shown as a pseudogene. The length of the CDR3 is 12 residues. CDR3 nucleotide sequence: TGTGCCAGCAGCGGGGTTACCTATGGCTACACCTTC. It translates to CASSGVTYGYTF.

The rearrangement links TRBV5-8 to TRBJ2-3, with D unresolved. The CDR3 is 12 residues long. V gave up 4 bases and J gave up 3 bases, with 6 bases separating them. Germline loops: CDR1 SGHTS, CDR2 YDEGEE. CDR3 in amino acids: CASSPSTDTQYF. DNA for the CDR3: TGTGCCAGCAGCCCAAGTACAGATACGCAGTATTTT.

The genes are TRBV7-6 and TRBJ2-1; 8 bases agree with TRBD2. The germline V gene encodes CDR1 SGHVS and CDR2 FNYEAQ. The CDR3 is 16 residues long. V dropped 0 bases and J dropped 8; count of bases not matched to a gene: 9. The CDR3 spells CASSLAREGRYHEQFF. The CDR3 nucleotides are TGTGCCAGCAGCTTAGCCCGGGAGGGCCGTTATCATGAGCAGTTCTTC.

This chain connects TRBV4-2 to TRBJ2-1; D may be TRBD2 (5 bases). V was cut by 0 bases and J by 3 bases, with 9 bases left in between. Germline CDR1 is LGHNA and CDR2 is YNFKEQ. The CDR3 spans 15 residues. The CDR3 region has the DNA TGTGCCAGCAGCCAAGACTCGGGATTCTACAATGAGCAGTTCTTC. Protein sequence: CASSQDSGFYNEQFF.

CDR3 residues: CASSLGQGNIQYF. The DNA for the CDR3 is TGTGCCAGCAGCTTAGGACAGGGGAACATTCAGTACTTC. The chain joins TRBV5-4 to TRBJ2-4; 9 bases are shared with TRBD1. The V segment lost 2 bases and the J segment 7 bases; nucleotides outside the gene matches: 1. The germline V gene encodes CDR1 SGHNT and CDR2 YYREEE (reference sequence). The CDR3 sequence is 13 residues long.